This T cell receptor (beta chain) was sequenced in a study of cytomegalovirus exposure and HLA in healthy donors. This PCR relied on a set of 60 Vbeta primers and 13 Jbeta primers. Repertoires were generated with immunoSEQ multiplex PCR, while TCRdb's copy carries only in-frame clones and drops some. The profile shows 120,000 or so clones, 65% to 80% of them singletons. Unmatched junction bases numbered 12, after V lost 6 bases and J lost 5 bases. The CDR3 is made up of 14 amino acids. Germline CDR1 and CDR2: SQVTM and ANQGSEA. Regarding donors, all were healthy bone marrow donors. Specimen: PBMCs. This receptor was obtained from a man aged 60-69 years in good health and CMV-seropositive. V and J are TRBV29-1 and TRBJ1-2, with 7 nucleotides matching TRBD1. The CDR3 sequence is CSVHYRTGPYGYTF. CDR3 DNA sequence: TGCAGCGTCCACTATCGGACAGGCCCGTATGGCTACACCTTC.